This is a list of T cell receptor beta chains from one sample in a study of shared clonotypes between healthy human individuals. Assay: immunoSEQ multiplex PCR; the TCRdb copy retains only in-frame clones and omits some. The sample consists of fewer than 1 million clones, about 97% of them appearing once. Sequencing input: naive CD8+ T cells sorted from blood. These receptors were collected from a man under 40 in good health. Each CDR3 is given with its conserved first and last residue. Clone size appears in some rows only: once, few, many, or a class for an expanded clone.

j_gene,v_gene,abundance,CDR3aa
TRBJ2-2,TRBV5-8,NA,CASEDRGDTGELFF
TRBJ1-5,TRBV2,NA,CASSQQGGQNQPQHF
TRBJ1-2,TRBV7-9,NA,CASSLTPGQKYGYTF
TRBJ2-3,TRBV11-2,NA,CASSSDGEVPDTQYF
TRBJ1-1,TRBV13,NA,CASSLGQGVTMNTEAFF
TRBJ2-1,TRBV7-9,once,CASSTGTSGRKGEQFF
TRBJ2-1,TRBV7-9,NA,CASSSRLAWEQFF
TRBJ2-5,TRBV14,NA,CASSQVLVGPQETQYF
TRBJ1-2,TRBV10-1,NA,CASKKNSGAGNIHGYTF
TRBJ2-7,TRBV28,NA,CASEVLAGGEQYF
TRBJ2-2,TRBV2,NA,CASSEALALYLTGELFF
TRBJ1-5,TRBV19,NA,CASSGVSYQPQHF
TRBJ2-1,TRBV27,NA,CASSEEGSYNEQFF
TRBJ1-1,TRBV30,once,CACKVFDTGTEAFF
TRBJ2-3,TRBV29-1,NA,CSVGSPGETDTQYF
TRBJ2-7,TRBV5-5,NA,CASSLLAGAYEQYF